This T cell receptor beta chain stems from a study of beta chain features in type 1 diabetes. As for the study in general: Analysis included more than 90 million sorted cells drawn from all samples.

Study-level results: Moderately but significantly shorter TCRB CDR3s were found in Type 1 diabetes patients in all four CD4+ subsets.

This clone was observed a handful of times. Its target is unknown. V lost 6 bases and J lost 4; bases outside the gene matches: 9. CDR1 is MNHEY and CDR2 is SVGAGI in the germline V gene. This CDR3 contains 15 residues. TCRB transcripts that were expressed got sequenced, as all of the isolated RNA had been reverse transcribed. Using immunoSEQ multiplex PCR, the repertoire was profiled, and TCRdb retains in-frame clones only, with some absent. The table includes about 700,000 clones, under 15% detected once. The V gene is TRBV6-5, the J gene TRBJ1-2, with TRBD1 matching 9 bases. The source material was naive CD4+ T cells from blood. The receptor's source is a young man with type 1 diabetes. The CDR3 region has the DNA TGTGCCAGCAGACTACAGGGGGCGAAAACCTATGGCTACACCTTC. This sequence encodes CASRLQGAKTYGYTF.